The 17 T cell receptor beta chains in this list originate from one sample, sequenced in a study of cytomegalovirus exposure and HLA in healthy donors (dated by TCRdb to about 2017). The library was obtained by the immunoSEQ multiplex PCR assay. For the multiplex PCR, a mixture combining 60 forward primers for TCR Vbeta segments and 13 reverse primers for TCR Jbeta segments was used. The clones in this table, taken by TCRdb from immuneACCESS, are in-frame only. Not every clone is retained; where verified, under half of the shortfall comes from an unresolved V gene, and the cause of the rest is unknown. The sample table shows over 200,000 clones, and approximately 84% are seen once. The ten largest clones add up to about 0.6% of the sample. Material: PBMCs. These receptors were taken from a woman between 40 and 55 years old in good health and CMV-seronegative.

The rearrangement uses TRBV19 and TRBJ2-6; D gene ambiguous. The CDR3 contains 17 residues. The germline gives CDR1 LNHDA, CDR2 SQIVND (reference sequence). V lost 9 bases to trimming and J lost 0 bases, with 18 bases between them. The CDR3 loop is CASSDDVRFSGANVLTF. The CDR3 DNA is TGTGCCAGCTCAGATGATGTCCGCTTCTCTGGGGCCAACGTCCTGACTTTC.

The CDR3 DNA sequence: TGTGCCAGTAGTTTTGGAGTTCGGACTGAAGCTTTCTTT. It is translated as CASSFGVRTEAFF. J is TRBJ1-1 and V is TRBV19; D gene unclear. The CDR3 contains 13 residues. The V and J ends lost 5 bases and 5 bases respectively, with 12 bases between them. CDR1 and CDR2 (germline): LNHDA, SQIVND (reference sequence).

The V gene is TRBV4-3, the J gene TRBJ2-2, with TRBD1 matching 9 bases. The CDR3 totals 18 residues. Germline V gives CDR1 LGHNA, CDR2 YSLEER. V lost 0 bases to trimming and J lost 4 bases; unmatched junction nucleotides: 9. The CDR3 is CASSQETGTGPGTGELFF. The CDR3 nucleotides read TGCGCCAGCAGCCAAGAAACTGGGACAGGGCCCGGCACCGGGGAGCTGTTTTTT.

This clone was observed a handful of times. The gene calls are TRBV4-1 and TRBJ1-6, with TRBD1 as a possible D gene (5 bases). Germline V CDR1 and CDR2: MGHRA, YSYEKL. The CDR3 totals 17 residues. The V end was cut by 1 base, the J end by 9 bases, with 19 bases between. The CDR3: CASSQVGRFQGGSPLHF. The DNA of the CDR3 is TGCGCCAGCAGCCAAGTGGGGCGTTTTCAGGGAGGTTCACCCCTCCACTTT.

CDR3 region: CASSFGRESSHTEAFF. The CDR3 DNA is TGCGCCAGCAGCTTCGGTCGGGAGTCTAGCCACACTGAAGCTTTCTTT. The chain recombines TRBV5-1 with TRBJ1-1; D is uncertain. The CDR3 is 16 residues long. The V gene's germline CDR1 is SGHRS and CDR2 YFSETQ. V was clipped by 2 bases and J by 3 bases, with 17 bases between them.

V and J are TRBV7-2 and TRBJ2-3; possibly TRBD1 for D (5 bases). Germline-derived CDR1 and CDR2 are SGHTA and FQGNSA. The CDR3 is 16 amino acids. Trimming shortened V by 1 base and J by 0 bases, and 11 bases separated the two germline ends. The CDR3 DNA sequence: TGTGCCAGCAGCTTAGTACCAGGGTCTAGCACAGATACGCAGTATTTT. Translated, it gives CASSLVPGSSTDTQYF.

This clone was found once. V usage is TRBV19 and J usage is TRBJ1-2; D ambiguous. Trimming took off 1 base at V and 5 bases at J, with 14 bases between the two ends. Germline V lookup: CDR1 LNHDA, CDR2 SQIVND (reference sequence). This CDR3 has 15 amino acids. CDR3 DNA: TGTGCCAGTAGTATAGCCCAGGCCCTGACGTATGGCTACACCTTC. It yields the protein CASSIAQALTYGYTF. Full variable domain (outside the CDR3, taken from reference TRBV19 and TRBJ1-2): DGGITQSPKYLFRKEGQNVTLSCEQNLNHDAMYWYRQDPGQGLRLIYYSQIVNDFQKGDIAEGYSVSREKKESFPLTVTSAQKNPTAFYLCASSIAQALTYGYTFGSGTRLTVV.

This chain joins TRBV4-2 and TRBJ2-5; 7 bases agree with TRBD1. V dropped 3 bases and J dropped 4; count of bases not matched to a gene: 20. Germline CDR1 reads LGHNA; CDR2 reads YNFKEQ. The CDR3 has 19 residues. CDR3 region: CASSQMPLTKDRILETQYF. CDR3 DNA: TGTGCCAGCAGCCAGATGCCCTTGACCAAGGACAGGATCTTAGAGACCCAGTACTTC.

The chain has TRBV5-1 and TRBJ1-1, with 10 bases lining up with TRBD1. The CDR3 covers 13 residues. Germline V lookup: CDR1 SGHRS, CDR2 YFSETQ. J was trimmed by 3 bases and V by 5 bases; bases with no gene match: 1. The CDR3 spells CASRGQGYTEAFF. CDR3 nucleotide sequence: TGCGCCAGCAGGGGACAGGGGTACACTGAAGCTTTCTTT.

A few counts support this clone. This CDR3 is CASSENRGRYEQYF. The CDR3 bases are TGTGCCAGCAGTGAGAACAGGGGGCGGTACGAGCAGTACTTC. This chain connects TRBV6-1 to TRBJ2-7, with 9 bases aligning to TRBD1. The junction had 4 bases not matched to a gene; V was cut back by 3 bases and J by 4 bases. The CDR3 loop spans 14 amino acids. Germline CDR1 reads MNHNS; CDR2 reads SASEGT.

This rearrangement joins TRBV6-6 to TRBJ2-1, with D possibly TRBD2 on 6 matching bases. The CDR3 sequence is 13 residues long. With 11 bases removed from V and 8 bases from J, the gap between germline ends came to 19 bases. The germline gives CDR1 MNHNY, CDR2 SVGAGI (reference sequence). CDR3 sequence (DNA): TGTGCCGTGACCGGGACTTGGGGTTATGAGCAGTTCTTC. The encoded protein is CAVTGTWGYEQFF.

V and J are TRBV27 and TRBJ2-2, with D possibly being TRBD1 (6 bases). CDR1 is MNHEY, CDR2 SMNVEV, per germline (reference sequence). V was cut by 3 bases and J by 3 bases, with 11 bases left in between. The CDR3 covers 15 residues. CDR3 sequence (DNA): TGTGCCAGCAGTTTCCAGGGGCGGTACACCGGGGAGCTGTTTTTT. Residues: CASSFQGRYTGELFF.

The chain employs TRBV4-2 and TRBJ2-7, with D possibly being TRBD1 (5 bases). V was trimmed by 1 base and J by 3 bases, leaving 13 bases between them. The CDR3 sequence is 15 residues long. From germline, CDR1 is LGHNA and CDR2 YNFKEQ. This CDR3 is CASSQGGSFSYEQYF. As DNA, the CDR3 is TGTGCCAGCAGCCAAGGGGGCTCATTTAGCTACGAGCAGTACTTC.

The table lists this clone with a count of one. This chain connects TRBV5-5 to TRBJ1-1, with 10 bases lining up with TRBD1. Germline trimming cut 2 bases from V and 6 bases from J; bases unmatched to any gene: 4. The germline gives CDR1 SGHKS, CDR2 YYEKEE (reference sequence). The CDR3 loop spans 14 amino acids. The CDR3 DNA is TGTGCCAGCAGCTTAGGGACAGGGGAACCTGAAGCTTTCTTT. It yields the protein CASSLGTGEPEAFF.

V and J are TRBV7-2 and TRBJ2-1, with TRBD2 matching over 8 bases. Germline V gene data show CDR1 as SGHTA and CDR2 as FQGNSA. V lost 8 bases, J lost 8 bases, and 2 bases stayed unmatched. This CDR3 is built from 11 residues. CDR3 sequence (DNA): TGTGCCAGCCGGGGGGGGTATGAGCAGTTCTTC. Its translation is CASRGGYEQFF.

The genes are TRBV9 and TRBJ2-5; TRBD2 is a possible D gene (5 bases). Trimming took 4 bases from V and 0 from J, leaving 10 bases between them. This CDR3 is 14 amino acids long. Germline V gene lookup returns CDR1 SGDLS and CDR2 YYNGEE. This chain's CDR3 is CASSPTGDQETQYF. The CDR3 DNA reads TGTGCCAGCAGCCCGACCGGGGACCAAGAGACCCAGTACTTC.

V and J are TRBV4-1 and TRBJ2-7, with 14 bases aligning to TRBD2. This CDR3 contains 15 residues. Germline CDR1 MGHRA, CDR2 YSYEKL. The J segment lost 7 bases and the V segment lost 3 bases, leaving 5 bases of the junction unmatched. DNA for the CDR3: TGCGCCAGCAGCCACGGGACTAGCGGGGGTGAAGAGCAGTACTTC. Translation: CASSHGTSGGEEQYF.